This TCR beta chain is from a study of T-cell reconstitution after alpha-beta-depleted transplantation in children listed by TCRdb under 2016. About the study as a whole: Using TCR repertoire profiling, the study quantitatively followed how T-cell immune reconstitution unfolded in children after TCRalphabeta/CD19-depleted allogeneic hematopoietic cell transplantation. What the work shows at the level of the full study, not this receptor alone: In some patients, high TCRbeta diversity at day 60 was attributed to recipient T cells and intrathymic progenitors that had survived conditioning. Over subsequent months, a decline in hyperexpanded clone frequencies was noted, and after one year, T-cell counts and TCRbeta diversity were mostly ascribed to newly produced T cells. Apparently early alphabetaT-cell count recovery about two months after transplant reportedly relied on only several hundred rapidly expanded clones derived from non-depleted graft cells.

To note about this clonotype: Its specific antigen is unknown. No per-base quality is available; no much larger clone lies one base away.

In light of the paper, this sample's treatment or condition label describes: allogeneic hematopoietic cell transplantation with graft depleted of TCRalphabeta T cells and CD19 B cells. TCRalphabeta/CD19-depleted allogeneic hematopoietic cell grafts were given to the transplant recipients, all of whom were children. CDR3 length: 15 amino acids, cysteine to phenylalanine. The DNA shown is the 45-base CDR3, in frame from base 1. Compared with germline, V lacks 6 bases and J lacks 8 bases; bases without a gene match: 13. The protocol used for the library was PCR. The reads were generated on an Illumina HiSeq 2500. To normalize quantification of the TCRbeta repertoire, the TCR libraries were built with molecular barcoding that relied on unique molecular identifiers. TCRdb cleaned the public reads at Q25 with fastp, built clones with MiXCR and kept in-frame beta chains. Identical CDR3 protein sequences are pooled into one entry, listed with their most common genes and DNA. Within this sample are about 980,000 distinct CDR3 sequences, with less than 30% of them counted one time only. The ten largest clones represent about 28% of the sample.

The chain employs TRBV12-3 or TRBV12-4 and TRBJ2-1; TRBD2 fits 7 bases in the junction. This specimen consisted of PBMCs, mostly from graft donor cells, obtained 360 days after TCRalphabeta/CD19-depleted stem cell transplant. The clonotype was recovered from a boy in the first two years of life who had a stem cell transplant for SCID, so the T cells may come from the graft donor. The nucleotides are TGTGCCAGCAGCAAGGGGTGGGGGGGTTTATATGAGCAGTTCTTC. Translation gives CASSKGWGGLYEQFF.